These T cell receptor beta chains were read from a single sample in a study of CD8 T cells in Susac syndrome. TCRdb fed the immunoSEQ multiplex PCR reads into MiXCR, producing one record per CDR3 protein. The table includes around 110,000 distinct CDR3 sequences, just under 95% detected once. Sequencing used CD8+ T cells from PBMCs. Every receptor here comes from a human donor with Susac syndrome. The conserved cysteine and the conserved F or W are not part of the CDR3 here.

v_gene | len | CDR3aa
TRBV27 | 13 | ASSPTGGDYETQY
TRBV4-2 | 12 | ASSQDTGAGELF
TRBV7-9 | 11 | ASSLLQVYEQY
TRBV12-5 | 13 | ASGFLGSPNTEAF
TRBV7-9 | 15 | ASSHSLAGGNQETQY
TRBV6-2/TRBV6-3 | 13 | ASSPRGPTYNEQF
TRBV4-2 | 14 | ASSQDKWIAEDEAF
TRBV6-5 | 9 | ASRTNNEQF
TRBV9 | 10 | ASSTNGGEQF
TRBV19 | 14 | ASSIDTGTGDNEQF
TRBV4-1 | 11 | ASWDGGVNEQF
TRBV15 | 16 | ATSRDIPLSGGSNEQF
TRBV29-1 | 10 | SVDREVETQY
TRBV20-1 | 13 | SARGLADFPYEQY
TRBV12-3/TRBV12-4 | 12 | ASSFSSTNYGYT
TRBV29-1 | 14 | SVPIPNRGNRAEAF
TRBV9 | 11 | ASSGTSTDTQY
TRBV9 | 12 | ASSSWTGNYGYT
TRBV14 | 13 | ASSQWTENTDTQY
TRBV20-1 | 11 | SALAGGSYEQY